This is a list of T cell receptor beta chains from one sample in a study of cytomegalovirus exposure and HLA in healthy donors. The repertoire was sequenced with immunoSEQ multiplex PCR; TCRdb's copy has only in-frame clones and lacks some. The data hold approximately 87,000 clones, with almost 85% observed a single time. Sequenced: PBMCs. Receptor source: a woman aged 18 to 35 in good health and CMV-seropositive. Both conserved end residues are part of each CDR3. The D gene is left open where the match is weak. Not all rows give a size; the values are once, few, many and, for expanded clones, a class.

j_call clone_size d_call v_call cdr3_aa cdr3_nt
TRBJ2-7 . TRBD1 TRBV6-1 CASRDYTGGYEQYF TGTGCCAGCAGAGACTATACAGGGGGCTACGAGCAGTACTTC
TRBJ1-2 . TRBD1 TRBV7-9 CASSPPDRALNYGYTF TGTGCCAGCAGCCCTCCGGACAGGGCTTTAAACTATGGCTACACCTTC
TRBJ2-1 . TRBD2 TRBV18 CASSLAGRGANEQFF TGTGCCAGCTCACTAGCGGGAAGGGGTGCCAATGAGCAGTTCTTC
TRBJ2-7 . TRBD2 TRBV29-1 CSVVGEMAGGPVGYEQYF TGCAGCGTTGTTGGGGAGATGGCGGGAGGGCCTGTTGGCTACGAGCAGTACTTC
TRBJ2-7 . TRBD1 TRBV30 CAWSVLQGEQYF TGTGCCTGGAGTGTCTTACAGGGGGAGCAGTACTTC
TRBJ2-1 . . TRBV6-6 CASSYSSTGTNEQFF TGTGCCAGCAGTTACTCGAGTACGGGAACTAATGAGCAGTTCTTC
TRBJ2-1 . . TRBV7-9 CASSHASIWSYNEQFF TGTGCCAGCAGCCACGCGTCAATTTGGTCCTACAATGAGCAGTTCTTC
TRBJ2-1 . TRBD2 TRBV2 CATRGRAGYNEQFF TGTGCGACCCGCGGGAGGGCGGGCTACAATGAGCAGTTCTTC
TRBJ2-5 . TRBD1 TRBV19 CASSIGTSGGETQYF TGTGCCAGTAGTATTGGAACGTCAGGGGGAGAGACCCAGTACTTC
TRBJ1-3 few . TRBV4-1 CASSQERRLSGNTIYF TGCGCCAGCAGCCAAGAGAGGAGACTCTCTGGAAACACCATATATTTT
TRBJ1-1 . . TRBV15 CATSKGSTEAFF TGTGCCACCAGCAAAGGGAGCACTGAAGCTTTCTTT
TRBJ1-5 . TRBD1 TRBV7-3 CASSLNRGQPQHF TGTGCCAGCAGCTTAAACAGGGGTCAGCCCCAGCATTTT
TRBJ1-6 . . TRBV10-1 CASSESGARDSPLHF TGCGCCAGCAGTGAGTCGGGGGCGCGGGATTCACCCCTCCACTTT
TRBJ2-5 . . TRBV27 CASTRQGSEETQYF TGTGCCAGCACTAGGCAGGGGAGCGAAGAGACCCAGTACTTC
TRBJ1-2 once . TRBV19 CASSINPPRWTNYGYTF TGTGCCAGTAGTATCAACCCCCCCAGGTGGACTAACTATGGCTACACCTTC
TRBJ1-3 . . TRBV28 CASSPGWGQTGNTIYF TGTGCCAGCAGTCCAGGGTGGGGGCAGACTGGAAACACCATATATTTT
TRBJ2-5 . . TRBV19 CAVGQTQETQYF TGTGCCGTGGGGCAGACCCAAGAGACCCAGTACTTC
TRBJ1-1 . . TRBV25-1 CASSEYQTSEAFF TGTGCCAGCAGTGAATACCAAACTTCTGAAGCTTTCTTT
TRBJ2-4 . . TRBV2 CASSGPTARAIQYF TGTGCCAGCAGTGGACCGACAGCACGCGCCATTCAGTACTTC
TRBJ2-7 . . TRBV5-4 CASSLTVYEQYF TGTGCCAGCAGCTTGACAGTCTACGAGCAGTACTTC
TRBJ2-7 once TRBD1 TRBV4-1 CASSQGQGALEQYF TGCGCCAGCAGCCAAGGACAGGGGGCTCTTGAGCAGTACTTC
TRBJ1-4 . . TRBV28 CASRPGFGNEKLFF TGTGCCAGCAGGCCAGGGTTTGGTAATGAAAAACTGTTTTTT